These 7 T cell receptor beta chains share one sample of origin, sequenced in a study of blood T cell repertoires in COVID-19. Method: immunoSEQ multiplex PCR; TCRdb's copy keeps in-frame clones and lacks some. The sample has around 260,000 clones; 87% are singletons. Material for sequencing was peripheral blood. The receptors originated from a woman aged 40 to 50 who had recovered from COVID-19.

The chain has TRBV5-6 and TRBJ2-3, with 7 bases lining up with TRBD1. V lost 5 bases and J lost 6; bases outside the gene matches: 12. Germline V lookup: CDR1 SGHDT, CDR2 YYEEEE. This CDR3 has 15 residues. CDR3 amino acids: CASSLSQGTGDTQYF. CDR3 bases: TGTGCCAGCAGTTTGTCACAGGGGACCGGGGATACGCAGTATTTT.

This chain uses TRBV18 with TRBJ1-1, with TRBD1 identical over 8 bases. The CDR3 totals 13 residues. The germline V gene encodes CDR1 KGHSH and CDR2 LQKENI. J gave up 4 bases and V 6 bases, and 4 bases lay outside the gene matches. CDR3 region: CASSPRGPTEAFF. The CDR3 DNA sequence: TGTGCCAGCTCCCCCAGGGGGCCCACTGAAGCTTTCTTT.

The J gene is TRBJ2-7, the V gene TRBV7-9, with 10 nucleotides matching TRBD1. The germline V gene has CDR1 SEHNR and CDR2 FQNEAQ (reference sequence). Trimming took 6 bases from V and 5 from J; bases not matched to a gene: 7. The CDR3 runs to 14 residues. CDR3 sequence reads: CASSSGQGLHEQYF. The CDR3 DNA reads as TGTGCCAGCAGTTCGGGACAGGGGCTCCACGAGCAGTACTTC.

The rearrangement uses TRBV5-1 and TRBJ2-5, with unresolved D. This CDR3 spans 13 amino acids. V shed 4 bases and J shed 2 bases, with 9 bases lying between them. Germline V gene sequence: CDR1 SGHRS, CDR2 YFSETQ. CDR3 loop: CASSRGVQETQYF. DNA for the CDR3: TGCGCCAGCAGCCGCGGTGTTCAAGAGACCCAGTACTTC.

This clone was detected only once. CDR3 protein: CASSLPGTGATEAFF. In DNA, the CDR3 is TGTGCCAGCAGCTTGCCCGGGACAGGGGCCACTGAAGCTTTCTTT. This chain links TRBV5-4 with TRBJ1-1; 10 bases align to TRBD1. This CDR3 comprises 15 residues. V lost 1 base and J lost 4; bases outside the gene matches: 4. Per the germline V gene, CDR1 is SGHNT and CDR2 is YYREEE (reference sequence).

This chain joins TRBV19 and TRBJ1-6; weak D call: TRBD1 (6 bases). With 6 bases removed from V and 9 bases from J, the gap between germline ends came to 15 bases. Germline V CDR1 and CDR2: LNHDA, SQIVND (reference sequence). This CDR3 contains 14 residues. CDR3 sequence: CASRLQGVGSPLHF. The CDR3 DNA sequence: TGTGCCAGTAGACTACAGGGTGTTGGTTCACCCCTCCACTTT. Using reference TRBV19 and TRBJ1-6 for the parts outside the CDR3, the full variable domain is DGGITQSPKYLFRKEGQNVTLSCEQNLNHDAMYWYRQDPGQGLRLIYYSQIVNDFQKGDIAEGYSVSREKKESFPLTVTSAQKNPTAFYLCASRLQGVGSPLHFGNGTRLTVT.

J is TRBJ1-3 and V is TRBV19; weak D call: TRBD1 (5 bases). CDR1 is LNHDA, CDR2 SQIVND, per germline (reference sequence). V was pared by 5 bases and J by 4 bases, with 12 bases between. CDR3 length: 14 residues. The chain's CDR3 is CASSPQGAGNTIYF. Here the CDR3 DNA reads TGTGCCAGTAGTCCGCAGGGCGCAGGAAACACCATATATTTT.